The entry that follows covers one T cell receptor beta chain sequence. Its antigen remains unknown. The CDR3 loop spans 15 amino acids. The V gene end was trimmed by 4 bases and the J gene end by 3 bases; junction bases not matched to a gene: 8. The germline CDR1 and CDR2 sequences are SGHNT and YYREEE (reference sequence). Sequencing was performed with immunoSEQ multiplex PCR; in TCRdb, only in-frame clones are kept and a portion is missing. The sample holds around 250,000 clones, more than 75% seen once. The data were taken from a study of Ad26.COV2.S vaccination and SARS-CoV-2 variants. Study at large: Participants got Ad26.COV2.S intramuscularly, once or twice 56 days apart. Regarding the study as a whole: Vaccine and placebo groups showed comparable non-spike TCR breadth. CD8+ and CD4+ T cells specific for spike reportedly responded with substantial breadth after vaccination. Higher spike-specific TCR breadth was found in vaccine recipients than in placebo recipients.

Sample treatment: 15 to 20 received Ad26.COV2.S at low or high dose, single or two shots; 5 received placebo; per-sample allocation not given. Collection of samples fell on day 63 after the first vaccine or placebo injection. The specimen comprised peripheral blood, sampled in a trial of Ad26.COV2.S vaccine versus placebo. The TCR originated in a person aged 18-60 years who received the Ad26.COV2.S COVID-19 vaccine or a placebo. The rearrangement joins TRBV5-4 to TRBJ2-7; 9 nucleotides agree with TRBD1. The CDR3 DNA reads TGTGCCAGCAGCGTGGGACAGGGCCTAAACTACGAGCAGTACTTC. Its translation is CASSVGQGLNYEQYF.